The present T cell receptor (beta chain) was sequenced within a study of blood T cells in healthy people across ages. V was trimmed by 10 bases and J by 0 bases, leaving 37 bases between them. The CDR3 consists of 22 residues. Each sample gave at least 6.5 million isolated PBMCs. A second about 7 to 12 cycle PCR used barcoded and J-beta primers. TCRdb re-derived calls from the 5' RACE reads in MiXCR, one entry per CDR3 protein. The sample has 600,000 to 900,000 distinct CDR3 sequences; about a quarter are singletons. This sample also appeared in a second study, on T cells of mothers and their children. That work contributes: The people who donated were a few healthy Caucasian mothers and their six children. In each mother, TCR beta CDR3 reads exceeded 8 million; in each child, they numbered 2.5 million to 3.5 million. An overlap that was slightly higher, though non-significant, was seen in related mother-child pairs versus unrelated pairs.

The chain is built from TRBV12-3 or TRBV12-4 and TRBJ2-1, with D possibly being TRBD2 (5 bases). The receptor's source is a boy aged 10-17 years in good health. The sequenced material came from blood. The CDR3, as DNA: TGTGCCATCCAGAAACAAGCAGTTTCTGTAAGGTCGAGCGGTAGCTCCTACAATGAGCAGTTCTTC. This encodes CAIQKQAVSVRSSGSSYNEQFF.